This T cell receptor beta chain was sequenced in a study of cytomegalovirus exposure and HLA in healthy donors. Points from the study as a whole: There were a few CMV-associated chains whose specificity for CMV antigens was confirmed in vitro. TCR beta chains numbering under 200 were designated cytomegalovirus-associated. A further, later analysis showed that HLA-associated TCR beta chains (compared with equally common others) were more clonally expanded.

About this clone itself: Antigen specificity is unknown.

Among the donors, all were healthy bone marrow donors. Germline values: CDR1 LGHNA, CDR2 YSLEER. V dropped 3 bases and J dropped 5 bases, with 13 bases sitting between them. This CDR3 is 14 amino acids long. The PCR ran on 60 Vbeta and 13 Jbeta primers. Only in-frame clones appear in the TCRdb table, and some are missing; sequencing was by immunoSEQ multiplex PCR. Of 150,000 to 200,000 clones listed, roughly 84% are singletons. The receptor comes from a boy aged 5-17 years in good health and CMV-seronegative. The specimen was PBMCs. The chain employs TRBV4-3 and TRBJ1-2; D gene ambiguous. The CDR3: CASSHRDSGYGYTF. In nucleotides, the CDR3 is TGCGCCAGCAGCCATCGTGACTCCGGGTATGGCTACACCTTC.